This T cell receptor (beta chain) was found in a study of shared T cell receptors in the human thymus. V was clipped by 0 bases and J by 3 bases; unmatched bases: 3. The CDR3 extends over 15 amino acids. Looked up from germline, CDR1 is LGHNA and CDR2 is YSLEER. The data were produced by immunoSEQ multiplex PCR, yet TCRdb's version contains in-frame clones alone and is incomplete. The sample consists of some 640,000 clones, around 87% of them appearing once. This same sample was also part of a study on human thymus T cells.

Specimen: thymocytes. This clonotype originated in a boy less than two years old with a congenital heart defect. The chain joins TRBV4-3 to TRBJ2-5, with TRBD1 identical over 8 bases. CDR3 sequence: CASSQERQGKETQYF. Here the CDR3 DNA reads TGCGCCAGCAGCCAAGAGCGACAGGGGAAAGAGACCCAGTACTTC.